This T cell receptor beta chain was documented in a study of control samples from healthy donors and cancer patients. The data were produced by immunoSEQ multiplex PCR, yet TCRdb's version contains in-frame clones alone and is incomplete. The sample contains about 80,000 clones, roughly 84% of which appear only once. J lost 0 bases, V lost 2 bases, and 10 bases had no gene match. The germline V gene has CDR1 LGHDT and CDR2 YNNKEL (reference sequence). The CDR3 sequence is 20 residues long. The TCR comes from a man aged 55-75 years with head and neck cancer. What was sequenced was PBMCs. The chain combines TRBV3-1 (or the pseudogene TRBV3-2) with TRBJ2-1; 13 nucleotides align to TRBD2. CDR3 residues: CASSQSAGTSGTRSYNEQFF. In nucleotides, the CDR3 is TGTGCCAGCAGCCAATCCGCTGGGACTAGCGGGACCCGCTCCTACAATGAGCAGTTCTTC.